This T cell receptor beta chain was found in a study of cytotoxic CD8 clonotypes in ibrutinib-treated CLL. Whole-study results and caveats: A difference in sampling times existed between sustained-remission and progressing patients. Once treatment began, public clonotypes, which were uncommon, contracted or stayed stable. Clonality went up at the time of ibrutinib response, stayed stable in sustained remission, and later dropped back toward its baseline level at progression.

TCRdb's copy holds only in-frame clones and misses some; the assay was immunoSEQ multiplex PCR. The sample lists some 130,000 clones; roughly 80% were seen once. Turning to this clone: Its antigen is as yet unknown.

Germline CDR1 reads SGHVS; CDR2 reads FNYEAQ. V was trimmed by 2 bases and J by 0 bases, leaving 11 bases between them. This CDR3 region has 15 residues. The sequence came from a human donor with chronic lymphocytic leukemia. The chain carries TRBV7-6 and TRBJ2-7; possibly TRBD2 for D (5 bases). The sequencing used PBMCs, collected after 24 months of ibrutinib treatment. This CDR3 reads CASSLTAGISYEQYF. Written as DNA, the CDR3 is TGTGCCAGCAGCTTAACCGCCGGGATCTCCTACGAGCAGTACTTC.